The 14 T cell receptor beta chains reported below all come from one sample, sequenced in a study of OX40 agonist ivuxolimab in advanced cancers. Clones were read by immunoSEQ multiplex PCR, and TCRdb kept only the in-frame ones, dropping some. The sample holds around 60,000 clones; approximately 90% are singletons and the top ten take about 0.7%. The source was CD4+ or CD8+ T cells sorted from blood, collected in a trial of the OX40 agonist ivuxolimab. Every receptor here comes from an adult with an advanced solid tumor such as melanoma, head and neck, liver or kidney cancer.

This chain connects TRBV5-1 to TRBJ2-1; 11 positions match TRBD1. Germline V gene sequence: CDR1 SGHRS, CDR2 YFSETQ. Trimming at V came to 4 bases and at J to 4 bases, leaving 4 bases not matched to a gene. There are 15 residues in the CDR3. CDR3 in amino acids: CASSPGTGGYNEQFF. CDR3 DNA sequence: TGCGCCAGCAGCCCGGGGACAGGGGGTTACAATGAGCAGTTCTTC.

The chain employs TRBV28 and TRBJ1-2; the match to TRBD1 covers 8 bases. The length of the CDR3 is 11 residues. The junction had 1 base not matched to a gene; V was cut back by 7 bases and J by 6 bases. Germline V lookup: CDR1 MDHEN, CDR2 SYDVKM. The CDR3 bases are TGTGCCAGCAACAGGGGGGATGGCTACACCTTC. Its translation is CASNRGDGYTF.

The chain combines TRBV5-5 with TRBJ2-3; D is unresolved. With 4 bases removed from V and 3 bases from J, the gap between germline ends came to 15 bases. The CDR3 runs to 15 residues. The germline V gene has CDR1 SGHKS and CDR2 YYEKEE (reference sequence). CDR3 in amino acids: CASSQLVGNTDTQYF. The CDR3 coding sequence is TGTGCCAGCAGCCAACTCGTGGGGAATACAGATACGCAGTATTTT.

V and J are TRBV5-8 and TRBJ2-1; no clear D. V gave up 2 bases and J gave up 0 bases, with 3 bases separating them. Per the germline V gene, CDR1 is SGHTS and CDR2 is YDEGEE. This CDR3 spans 13 amino acids. The CDR3 region is CASSLSSYNEQFF. In nucleotides, the CDR3 is TGTGCCAGCAGCTTAAGCTCCTACAATGAGCAGTTCTTC.

This chain joins TRBV28 and TRBJ2-1; 7 bases align to TRBD1. The CDR3 length is 11 residues. The germline gives CDR1 MDHEN, CDR2 SYDVKM. V lost 6 bases to trimming and J lost 7 bases; unmatched junction nucleotides: 0. The CDR3 here is CASSRGNEQFF. The CDR3, as DNA: TGTGCCAGCAGCAGGGGGAATGAGCAGTTCTTC.

This chain connects TRBV19 to TRBJ2-1, with D perhaps TRBD2 (7 bases). V was trimmed by 0 bases and J by 6 bases, leaving 18 bases between them. Germline V gene data show CDR1 as LNHDA and CDR2 as SQIVND (reference sequence). This CDR3 region has 17 residues. The CDR3 region has the DNA TGTGCCAGTAGTATAGAGGCGGGGAGGGGGGTACGCAATGAGCAGTTCTTC. Translation gives CASSIEAGRGVRNEQFF.

V usage is TRBV18 and J usage is TRBJ2-5; TRBD2 matches 10 bases. This CDR3 contains 14 residues. Losses at the gene ends were 3 bases for V and 4 bases for J; bases not matched to a gene: 2. Germline V gene sequence: CDR1 KGHSH, CDR2 LQKENI. The CDR3 protein is CASSPVAGGETQYF. CDR3 DNA: TGTGCCAGCTCACCCGTAGCGGGAGGAGAGACCCAGTACTTC.

The V gene is TRBV19, the J gene TRBJ2-6, with TRBD1 matching over 9 bases. The trim removed 6 bases at V and 0 bases at J, leaving 3 bases unmatched. CDR1 and CDR2 (germline): LNHDA, SQIVND (reference sequence). The length of the CDR3 is 16 residues. The CDR3 loop reads CASSDRGGSGANVLTF. The CDR3 bases are TGTGCCAGTAGCGACAGGGGGGGCTCTGGGGCCAACGTCCTGACTTTC.

The rearrangement uses TRBV11-2 and TRBJ2-7; D is unresolved. The V gene lost 5 bases and the J gene lost 3 bases, with 5 bases spanning the gap. CDR1 SGHAT and CDR2 FQNNGV come from the germline V gene. The CDR3 is made up of 11 amino acids. The CDR3 nucleotides are TGTGCCAGCAGCCGCAACTACGAGCAGTACTTC. The encoded protein is CASSRNYEQYF.

V gene TRBV5-1 combines with J gene TRBJ2-7; the D gene is possibly TRBD1 (6 bases). Trimming removed 7 bases at V and 3 bases at J, with 11 bases between. Germline CDR1 is SGHRS and CDR2 is YFSETQ. CDR3 length: 12 residues. For the CDR3, the DNA is TGCGCCAGCGGGCAGGGGCTCTACGAGCAGTACTTC. It encodes CASGQGLYEQYF.

The V call is TRBV19, the J call TRBJ2-4, with 10 positions matching TRBD2. Germline values: CDR1 LNHDA, CDR2 SQIVND (reference sequence). This CDR3 spans 15 amino acids. V was pared by 5 bases and J by 4 bases, with 5 bases of the junction left unmatched. CDR3 bases: TGTGCCAGTAGTCCTCGGACTAGCGGTAAAAACATTCAGTACTTC. Translation: CASSPRTSGKNIQYF.

J is TRBJ2-7 and V is TRBV2; perhaps TRBD2 as D (5 bases). Per the germline V gene, CDR1 is SNHLY and CDR2 is FYNNEI. The CDR3 length is 13 residues. V was clipped by 7 bases and J by 0 bases, with 10 bases between them. CDR3 nucleotides: TGTGCCAGCAATCGGGGAACCTCCTACGAGCAGTACTTC. Its translation: CASNRGTSYEQYF.

This clone was found once. The rearrangement uses TRBV6-5 and TRBJ2-7; D gene unclear. The germline gives CDR1 MNHEY, CDR2 SVGAGI. With 8 bases removed from V and 2 bases from J, the gap between germline ends came to 13 bases. The CDR3 totals 13 residues. CDR3: CASLAVGTYEQYF. In DNA form, the CDR3 reads TGTGCCAGCCTGGCAGTAGGGACCTACGAGCAGTACTTC.

This clone occurred once. This rearrangement joins TRBV4-1 to TRBJ2-3; tentatively, D is TRBD2 (6 bases). Germline V gives CDR1 MGHRA, CDR2 YSYEKL. V lost 4 bases to trimming and J lost 2 bases, with 10 bases between them. This CDR3 has 14 amino acids. For the CDR3, the DNA is TGCGCCAGCAGCCTTAGCGGACTCACAGATACGCAGTATTTT. Translating it yields CASSLSGLTDTQYF.